This TCR beta chain was captured in a study of beta chain features in type 1 diabetes. General study results and limits: Type 1 diabetes patients had TCRB CDR3s that were shorter (moderately but significantly so) in all four CD4+ subsets.

The isolated RNA, all of it, was reverse transcribed, so expressed TCRB transcripts were what got sequenced. Libraries were prepared by immunoSEQ multiplex PCR; TCRdb keeps only in-frame clonotypes and omits some of them. The table shows 400,000 to 550,000 clones, with 10% to 12% occurring only once. As for this clone: The antigen is undetermined.

Germline CDR1 reads SGHTA; CDR2 reads FQGNSA. The V and J ends lost 4 bases and 10 bases respectively, with 14 bases between them. The CDR3 runs to 13 residues. This receptor was obtained from a woman aged 18-29 years in good health. The chain recombines TRBV7-2 with TRBJ2-1; D tentatively reads TRBD1 or TRBD2 (5 bases each). The sample comprised naive CD4+ T cells from blood. CDR3 DNA: TGTGCCAGCAGCTCTAAGGGACCCCGAGAGCAGTTCTTC. This sequence encodes CASSSKGPREQFF.